This T cell receptor (beta chain) stems from a study of PD-1 blockade in classical Hodgkin lymphoma. The CDR3 covers 12 residues. The germline V gene has CDR1 SEHNR and CDR2 FQNEAQ (reference sequence). Trimming took 3 bases from V and 4 from J, leaving 4 bases between them. This clone was seen only a few times. This sample includes further DNA sequences coding for the same CDR3. Assay used: immunoSEQ multiplex PCR; TCRdb lists only in-frame clones, some missing. The sample has fewer than 35,000 clones, roughly 90% seen once. Time point here: newly diagnosed, previously untreated cHL patient sample. CD4+ T cells were purified from thawed PBMCs by magnetic negative selection.

The specimen was CD4+ T cells from blood. The chain links TRBV7-9 to TRBJ1-5; D not resolved. The TCR comes from a human donor with classical Hodgkin lymphoma. This CDR3 is CASSFSNQPQHF. CDR3 DNA sequence: TGTGCCAGCAGCTTTTCGAATCAGCCCCAGCATTTT.